These T cell receptor beta chains were read from a single sample in a study of blood T cells in healthy people across ages. TCRdb fed the 5' RACE reads into MiXCR, producing one record per CDR3 protein. The sample gives hundreds of thousands of distinct CDR3 sequences, around 49% of which show up once; under 35% is in the top ten. The sequenced sample consisted of blood. The receptors were sampled from a woman aged 60-70 years in good health. The CDR3 runs from the conserved cysteine through the conserved F or W. Each record gives: V gene, D gene, J gene, clone size, CDR3 DNA, CDR3 protein. A D gene is named only where the DNA matches it firmly. Size values are once, few and many counts, or a class for expanded clones, and some rows have none.

V gene: TRBV5-5
D gene: -
J gene: TRBJ1-6
clone size: -
CDR3 DNA: TGTGCCAGCAGCTTGTATCCCGGAGGGAATTCACCCCTCCACTTT
CDR3 protein: CASSLYPGGNSPLHF

V gene: TRBV6-5
D gene: TRBD1
J gene: TRBJ1-2
clone size: -
CDR3 DNA: TGTGCCAGCAGCCCGGGACAGGGACTTCTAAACTATGGCTACACCTTC
CDR3 protein: CASSPGQGLLNYGYTF

V gene: TRBV25-1
D gene: -
J gene: TRBJ2-3
clone size: -
CDR3 DNA: TGTGCCAGCAGTGAACAGGAGGGTGTAACAGATACGCAGTATTTT
CDR3 protein: CASSEQEGVTDTQYF

V gene: TRBV4-2
D gene: TRBD2
J gene: TRBJ2-1
clone size: few
CDR3 DNA: TGTGCCAGCAGCCACGTCGGACTAGCGGGAGATAATGAGCAGTTCTTC
CDR3 protein: CASSHVGLAGDNEQFF

V gene: TRBV9
D gene: -
J gene: TRBJ2-6
clone size: -
CDR3 DNA: TGTGCCAGCAGCACCGGACACCTCTCTGGGGCCAACGTCCTGACTTTC
CDR3 protein: CASSTGHLSGANVLTF

V gene: TRBV9
D gene: TRBD2
J gene: TRBJ2-5
clone size: -
CDR3 DNA: TGTGCCAGCAGCGTAGTCGGGAGGGGAGAGACCCAGTACTTC
CDR3 protein: CASSVVGRGETQYF

V gene: TRBV20-1
D gene: -
J gene: TRBJ2-7
clone size: once
CDR3 DNA: TGCAGTGCTAGAGGGGACCCGGCCTACGAGCAGTACTTC
CDR3 protein: CSARGDPAYEQYF

V gene: TRBV6-1
D gene: -
J gene: TRBJ1-1
clone size: -
CDR3 DNA: TGTGCCAGCAGTGAAGGGCAGGGTTGGGCTGAAGCTTTCTTT
CDR3 protein: CASSEGQGWAEAFF

V gene: TRBV20-1
D gene: TRBD2
J gene: TRBJ2-7
clone size: -
CDR3 DNA: TGCAGTGCCCGCGTTTTGCGTCCCAAACAGACTAGCGACTACTACGAGCAGTACTTC
CDR3 protein: CSARVLRPKQTSDYYEQYF

V gene: TRBV5-6
D gene: -
J gene: TRBJ2-7
clone size: -
CDR3 DNA: TGTGCCTCTACGGCGGGTGGGAACTCCTACGAGCAGTACTTC
CDR3 protein: CASTAGGNSYEQYF

V gene: TRBV6-2/TRBV6-3
D gene: -
J gene: TRBJ1-1
clone size: few
CDR3 DNA: TGTGCCAGCAGTTACGGGAGGAGGGACACTGAAGCTTTCTTT
CDR3 protein: CASSYGRRDTEAFF

V gene: TRBV4-3
D gene: -
J gene: TRBJ2-3
clone size: -
CDR3 DNA: TGCGCCAGCAGCCAAACCGGACTGCCTACGCAGTATTTT
CDR3 protein: CASSQTGLPTQYF

V gene: TRBV24-1
D gene: -
J gene: TRBJ2-1
clone size: -
CDR3 DNA: TGTGCCACCAGTGACCTCGGGGGCAATGAGCAGTTCTTC
CDR3 protein: CATSDLGGNEQFF

V gene: TRBV11-2
D gene: TRBD2
J gene: TRBJ2-7
clone size: -
CDR3 DNA: TGTGCCAGCAGCTCCCAAGGGACTAGCGGGAACGAGCAGTACTTC
CDR3 protein: CASSSQGTSGNEQYF

V gene: TRBV25-1
D gene: -
J gene: TRBJ2-7
clone size: -
CDR3 DNA: TGTGCCAGCAGTGACAGGGGTAAAAGTGAGCAGTACTTC
CDR3 protein: CASSDRGKSEQYF

V gene: TRBV20-1
D gene: -
J gene: TRBJ1-6
clone size: -
CDR3 DNA: TGCAGTGCTCAGAGCCCACCTTACTCCTATAATTCACCCCTCCACTTT
CDR3 protein: CSAQSPPYSYNSPLHF

V gene: TRBV6-5
D gene: -
J gene: TRBJ2-6
clone size: -
CDR3 DNA: TGTGCCAGCAAAGAGGGGATCTCTGGGGCCAACGTCCTGACTTTC
CDR3 protein: CASKEGISGANVLTF

V gene: TRBV4-2
D gene: -
J gene: TRBJ2-7
clone size: -
CDR3 DNA: TGTGCCAGCAGCCGGCGCCGGGACTCAGCCTACGAGCAGTACTTC
CDR3 protein: CASSRRRDSAYEQYF

V gene: TRBV20-1
D gene: TRBD2
J gene: TRBJ2-7
clone size: -
CDR3 DNA: TGCAGTGCCGGGGGGACTAGCGGGAGGACCTACGAGCAGTACTTC
CDR3 protein: CSAGGTSGRTYEQYF

V gene: TRBV6-2/TRBV6-3
D gene: -
J gene: TRBJ2-5
clone size: -
CDR3 DNA: TGTGCCAGCAGTTACTCGAGGACATTGAGAGAGACCCAGTACTTC
CDR3 protein: CASSYSRTLRETQYF

V gene: TRBV7-9
D gene: TRBD1
J gene: TRBJ1-2
clone size: many
CDR3 DNA: TGTGCCAGCAGCCTAGAATTCAACAGGGGATCCAACTATGGCTACACCTTC
CDR3 protein: CASSLEFNRGSNYGYTF

V gene: TRBV12-3/TRBV12-4
D gene: -
J gene: TRBJ1-1
clone size: few
CDR3 DNA: TGTGCCAGCAGTTGGGCAGGGGTCACTGAAGCTTTCTTT
CDR3 protein: CASSWAGVTEAFF

V gene: TRBV20-1
D gene: TRBD1
J gene: TRBJ2-7
clone size: -
CDR3 DNA: TGCAGTGCCACGGACAGGGGGAAGCCCTACGAGCAGTACTTC
CDR3 protein: CSATDRGKPYEQYF

V gene: TRBV20-1
D gene: -
J gene: TRBJ2-6
clone size: -
CDR3 DNA: TGCAGTGCTAGTGGGCAGCCTGGGGCCAACGTCCTGACTTTC
CDR3 protein: CSASGQPGANVLTF

V gene: TRBV24-1
D gene: TRBD1
J gene: TRBJ2-1
clone size: -
CDR3 DNA: TGTGCCACCAGTGATCAAGGACAGGGAGTTCGCAATGAGCAGTTCTTC
CDR3 protein: CATSDQGQGVRNEQFF

V gene: TRBV5-6
D gene: -
J gene: TRBJ1-1
clone size: -
CDR3 DNA: TGTGCCAGCAGCGAGGCTTTAGGGGTGGCGAACACTGAAGCTTTCTTT
CDR3 protein: CASSEALGVANTEAFF

V gene: TRBV7-2
D gene: -
J gene: TRBJ2-5
clone size: -
CDR3 DNA: TGTGCCAGCAGCTTAGCGCTTAGGCCGGAGACCCAGTACTTC
CDR3 protein: CASSLALRPETQYF

V gene: TRBV20-1
D gene: TRBD2
J gene: TRBJ2-3
clone size: -
CDR3 DNA: TGCAGTGCCCCAGGGACTAGCGGGTCCACAGATACGCAGTATTTT
CDR3 protein: CSAPGTSGSTDTQYF

V gene: TRBV7-9
D gene: -
J gene: TRBJ1-2
clone size: few
CDR3 DNA: TGTGCCAGCAGCTTAAGTGTTCCAATGGGTGGCTACACCTTC
CDR3 protein: CASSLSVPMGGYTF

V gene: TRBV5-1
D gene: -
J gene: TRBJ2-7
clone size: -
CDR3 DNA: TGCGCCAGCAACGATTCGACGGGGGACTACGAGCAGTACTTC
CDR3 protein: CASNDSTGDYEQYF

V gene: TRBV9
D gene: -
J gene: TRBJ2-7
clone size: -
CDR3 DNA: TGTGCCAGCAGCGTAGACCCGATCAGCGCCGAGCAGTACTTC
CDR3 protein: CASSVDPISAEQYF

V gene: TRBV20-1
D gene: -
J gene: TRBJ1-2
clone size: -
CDR3 DNA: TGCAGTGCTAGAGAAGGGTCAGGGAGCTATGGCTACACCTTC
CDR3 protein: CSAREGSGSYGYTF

V gene: TRBV5-1
D gene: TRBD2
J gene: TRBJ2-5
clone size: few
CDR3 DNA: TGCGCCAGCAGCCATAGCGGGAGTGGGGAGACCCAGTACTTC
CDR3 protein: CASSHSGSGETQYF

V gene: TRBV12-3/TRBV12-4
D gene: TRBD1
J gene: TRBJ2-7
clone size: -
CDR3 DNA: TGTGCCAGCAGGCTCGGACAGGGGAGCTCCTACGAGCAGTACTTC
CDR3 protein: CASRLGQGSSYEQYF

V gene: TRBV7-9
D gene: -
J gene: TRBJ2-7
clone size: once
CDR3 DNA: TGTGCCAGCAGCTTTGACAGTAGTACCTACGAGCAGTACTTC
CDR3 protein: CASSFDSSTYEQYF

V gene: TRBV7-3
D gene: TRBD2
J gene: TRBJ2-3
clone size: -
CDR3 DNA: TGTGCCAGCAAAACTAGCGGGGCCAGCACAGATACGCAGTATTTT
CDR3 protein: CASKTSGASTDTQYF

V gene: TRBV20-1
D gene: -
J gene: TRBJ1-4
clone size: -
CDR3 DNA: TGCAGTGCTAGAGATCTGCAGGTTGATAATGAAAAACTGTTTTTT
CDR3 protein: CSARDLQVDNEKLFF

V gene: TRBV7-9
D gene: -
J gene: TRBJ2-5
clone size: -
CDR3 DNA: TGTGCCAGCAGCTTAGTTGGCAGGGTGAGGGAGCAGTACTTC
CDR3 protein: CASSLVGRVREQYF

V gene: TRBV12-3/TRBV12-4
D gene: -
J gene: TRBJ2-7
clone size: -
CDR3 DNA: TGTGCCAGCAGCATTACCCAGGCCAGGGGTGGGTATGAGCAGTACTTC
CDR3 protein: CASSITQARGGYEQYF

V gene: TRBV28
D gene: -
J gene: TRBJ2-7
clone size: -
CDR3 DNA: TGTGCCAGCAGCCTCGGGACCCAACTTATCTCCTACGAGCAGTACTTC
CDR3 protein: CASSLGTQLISYEQYF

V gene: TRBV5-6
D gene: TRBD2
J gene: TRBJ2-1
clone size: -
CDR3 DNA: TGTGCCAGCAGCTTGGGATTGACTAGCGGGAGTTTCAATGAGCAGTTCTTC
CDR3 protein: CASSLGLTSGSFNEQFF

V gene: TRBV20-1
D gene: TRBD2
J gene: TRBJ2-4
clone size: -
CDR3 DNA: TGCAGTGCCCCAAATTCTGGGACTAGCGGAAGGGAGCAGTACTTC
CDR3 protein: CSAPNSGTSGREQYF

V gene: TRBV7-2
D gene: -
J gene: TRBJ2-1
clone size: -
CDR3 DNA: TGTGCCAGCAGCCCATTCAATGAGCAGTTCTTC
CDR3 protein: CASSPFNEQFF